This T cell receptor (beta chain) was sequenced for a study of T cell responses to AZD1222 COVID-19 vaccine. The CDR3 extends over 15 amino acids. V was shortened by 0 bases and J by 4 bases, with 10 bases between the two germline ends. Germline CDR1 and CDR2: LNHDA and SQIVND (reference sequence). Clones were sequenced by immunoSEQ multiplex PCR, and TCRdb holds only the in-frame ones, with some missing. The sample has 150,000 to 200,000 clones; 88% are singletons. General study findings and limits: Mapped onto spike, vaccine-associated CD4 TCRs spanned it and were dominant at 160-218 and 743-854. Spike-specific TCR breadth and depth both grew after two AZD1222 doses.

To note about this clone: The target antigen is unknown.

This clonotype originated in an adult who received the AZD1222 COVID-19 vaccine. The sequences come from peripheral blood, collected 28 days after the second AZD1222 dose. The chain employs TRBV19 and TRBJ1-5, with no clear D. DNA of the CDR3: TGTGCCAGTAGTATAGAGGGGATCGAAAATCAGCCCCAGCATTTT. Its translation: CASSIEGIENQPQHF.